Presented here are 3 T cell receptor beta chains from one specimen sequenced in a study of T cell responses to AZD1222 COVID-19 vaccine. Clones were sequenced by immunoSEQ multiplex PCR, and TCRdb holds only the in-frame ones, with some missing. Of 130,000 or so clones in the sample, 80% to 95% were seen once. The source material was peripheral blood, sampled 28 days after the second dose of the MenACWY control vaccine. The receptors derive from an adult who received the MenACWY meningococcal vaccine as a control.

The chain's CDR3 is CASSWAGRSADTQYF. DNA for the CDR3: TGTGCCAGCAGTTGGGCGGGCCGATCCGCAGATACGCAGTATTTT. The chain uses TRBV27 and TRBJ2-3, with D maybe TRBD2 (5 bases). The CDR3 extends over 15 amino acids. Germline V gene sequence: CDR1 MNHEY, CDR2 SMNVEV (reference sequence). Trimming shortened V by 4 bases and J by 4 bases, and 15 bases separated the two germline ends.

The table lists this clone with a count of one. This sequence joins TRBV18 and TRBJ1-1; D may be TRBD1 (6 bases). Trimming removed 3 bases at V and 5 bases at J, with 19 bases between. Germline CDR1 is KGHSH and CDR2 is LQKENI. The CDR3 contains 16 residues. CDR3 loop: CASSPIPQGIGTEAFF. The CDR3 nucleotides read TGTGCCAGCTCACCCATCCCACAGGGAATTGGGACTGAAGCTTTCTTT. The whole variable domain, remainder taken from reference TRBV18 and TRBJ1-1, is NAGVMQNPRHLVRRRGQEARLRCSPMKGHSHVYWYRQLPEEGLKFMVYLQKENIIDESGMPKERFSAEFPKEGPSILRIQQVVRGDSAAYFCASSPIPQGIGTEAFFGQGTRLTVV.

Only a few counts were recorded for this clone. The chain is built from TRBV6-5 and TRBJ1-1, with D uncertain. With 2 bases removed from V and 4 bases from J, the gap between germline ends came to 11 bases. The germline gives CDR1 MNHEY, CDR2 SVGAGI. The CDR3 sequence is 14 residues long. Here the CDR3 reads CASSYVAASTEAFF. CDR3 nucleotides: TGTGCCAGCAGTTACGTGGCGGCTAGCACTGAAGCTTTCTTT.